This T cell receptor (beta chain) was sequenced during a study of shared clonotypes between healthy human individuals. Findings and limits, study-wide: As a rule, naive subsets had a larger estimated richness than memory subsets. Sequencing depth was a factor that was expected to affect clonotype sharing among donors.

Sequenced by immunoSEQ multiplex PCR; TCRdb stores in-frame clones only, minus some. In the table there are hundreds of thousands of clones, roughly 96% of which are singletons. CD8 cells classed as naive were CD45RO-negative and positively selected for CCR7, excluding terminally differentiated effector memory CD45RA+ cells. About this clone: Its antigen is currently unknown.

This sequence originates from a woman aged 30 to 39 in good health. The sequenced sample was naive CD8+ T cells sorted from blood.

The CDR3: CASSWDRGYGYTF. In DNA form, the CDR3 reads TGTGCCAGCAGCTGGGACAGGGGCTATGGCTACACCTTC. The rearrangement joins TRBV6-5 to TRBJ1-2; 10 nucleotides line up with TRBD1. The CDR3 covers 13 residues. V trimming: 6 bases; J trimming: 4 bases; junction bases outside the gene matches: 2. In germline, CDR1 is MNHEY, CDR2 SVGAGI.